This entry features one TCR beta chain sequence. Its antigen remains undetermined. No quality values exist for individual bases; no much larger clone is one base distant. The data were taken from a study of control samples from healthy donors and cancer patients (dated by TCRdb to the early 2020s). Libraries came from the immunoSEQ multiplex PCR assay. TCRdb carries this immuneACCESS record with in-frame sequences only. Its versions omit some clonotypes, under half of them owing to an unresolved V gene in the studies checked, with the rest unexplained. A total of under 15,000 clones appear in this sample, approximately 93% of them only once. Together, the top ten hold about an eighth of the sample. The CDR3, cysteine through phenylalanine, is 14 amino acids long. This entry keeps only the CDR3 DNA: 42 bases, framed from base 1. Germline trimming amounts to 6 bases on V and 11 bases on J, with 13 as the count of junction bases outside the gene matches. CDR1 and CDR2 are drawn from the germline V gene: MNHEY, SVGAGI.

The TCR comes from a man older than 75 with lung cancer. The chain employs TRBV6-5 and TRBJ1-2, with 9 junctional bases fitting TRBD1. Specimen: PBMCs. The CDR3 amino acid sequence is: CASRQITQGAGYTF. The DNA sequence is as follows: TGTGCCAGCAGACAGATAACACAGGGGGCAGGGTACACCTTC.